This T cell receptor (beta chain) was obtained from a study of blood T cell repertoires in COVID-19. Looking at the study overall: Italy, Spain and the United States were the sources of the convalescent and acute COVID-19 samples. T cells, B-cell-depleted T cells, or PBMCs supplied cDNA or gDNA.

Source study methods: How many nucleated cells were present was estimated from reference gene primer amplification. Method: immunoSEQ multiplex PCR; TCRdb's copy keeps in-frame clones and lacks some. V and J calls and clone size are those listed in that table; D and trimming were worked out from the DNA. This table has about 78,000 clones, about 93% appearing once. The V gene's germline CDR1 is SGHKS and CDR2 YYEKEE (reference sequence). The CDR3 totals 15 residues. With 0 bases removed from V and 3 bases from J, the gap between germline ends came to 9 bases. This receptor was taken from an elderly woman with acute or convalescent COVID-19. The sequenced sample consisted of peripheral blood. The chain recombines TRBV5-5 with TRBJ2-2; possibly TRBD2 for D (6 bases). CDR3 in amino acids: CASSLDGGYTGELFF. CDR3 bases: TGTGCCAGCAGCTTGGATGGGGGGTACACCGGGGAGCTGTTTTTT.